These 32 T cell receptor beta chains were all obtained from the same sample, sequenced in a study of blood T cell repertoires in COVID-19 (TCRdb year 2020). The method behind the library was the immunoSEQ multiplex PCR assay. TCRdb stores this immuneACCESS table with in-frame sequences only. Part of the clones is absent; in the studies checked, under half of the shortfall reflects unresolved V genes, and no reason is known for the rest. The sample table records around 200,000 clones; roughly nine tenths of these occur just once. The ten largest clonotypes hold under 2.5% of the sample. Material for sequencing was PBMCs or T cells enriched from blood (not recorded which). These receptor sequences come from a woman aged 40 to 50 with acute COVID-19.

The V gene is TRBV25-1, the J gene TRBJ1-4, with 10 bases fitting TRBD1. The J segment lost 6 bases and the V segment lost 3 bases, leaving 4 bases of the junction unmatched. The CDR3 extends over 15 amino acids. CDR1 is MGHDK and CDR2 is SYGVNS in the germline V gene. CDR3 amino acids: CASSDPTGGDEKLFF. CDR3 nucleotides: TGTGCCAGCAGTGATCCGACAGGGGGCGATGAAAAACTGTTTTTT.

The V and J genes are TRBV19 and TRBJ2-2, with 8 positions matching TRBD1. CDR1 and CDR2 from the germline V gene are LNHDA and SQIVND (reference sequence). The CDR3 has 17 residues. The V and J ends lost 4 bases and 0 bases, in that order; junction bases with no gene match: 7. CDR3 DNA: TGTGCCAGTAGTAAGAGACAGGGGTCCGCGAACACCGGGGAGCTGTTTTTT. Protein sequence: CASSKRQGSANTGELFF.

The chain has TRBV3-1 (or the pseudogene TRBV3-2) and TRBJ2-3; 14 bases match TRBD2. The germline V gene encodes CDR1 LGHDT and CDR2 YNNKEL (reference sequence). Trimming cost V 4 bases and J 0 bases; bases outside gene matches: 9. This CDR3 has 19 amino acids. The CDR3 is CASSPGTSGGLSSTDTQYF. CDR3 in DNA: TGTGCCAGCAGCCCAGGGACTAGCGGGGGCCTTTCCAGCACAGATACGCAGTATTTT.

This clone occurred a few times. The gene calls are TRBV6-6 and TRBJ2-1, with 13 bases that match TRBD2. CDR1 and CDR2 from the germline V gene are MNHNY and SVGAGI (reference sequence). The J segment lost 0 bases and the V segment lost 6 bases, leaving 5 bases of the junction unmatched. The CDR3 is made up of 17 amino acids. The CDR3 sequence is CASRRLAGGSSYNEQFF. In DNA form, the CDR3 reads TGTGCCAGCAGACGACTAGCGGGGGGAAGCTCCTACAATGAGCAGTTCTTC.

The chain has TRBV28 and TRBJ2-2; 11 bases map to TRBD1. J lost 6 bases, V lost 6 bases, and 9 bases had no gene match. The CDR3 is 16 residues long. Germline V gives CDR1 MDHEN, CDR2 SYDVKM. The CDR3 here is CASSASPGQGAGELFF. The CDR3 nucleotides are TGTGCCAGCAGCGCAAGCCCGGGACAGGGGGCCGGGGAGCTGTTTTTT.

Written as DNA, the CDR3 is TGTGCCAGCAGTCAACCGGGACAGGGCGGCTACGAGCAGTACTTC. Amino acids: CASSQPGQGGYEQYF. V and J are TRBV6-5 and TRBJ2-7; 9 positions agree with TRBD1. The length of the CDR3 is 15 residues. CDR1 and CDR2 (germline): MNHEY, SVGAGI. V was pared by 5 bases and J by 3 bases, with 8 bases of the junction left unmatched.

This clone was found once. V usage is TRBV5-1 and J usage is TRBJ1-2, with D perhaps TRBD1 (6 bases). The germline V gene encodes CDR1 SGHRS and CDR2 YFSETQ. This CDR3 has 15 residues. V was clipped by 0 bases and J by 1 base, with 10 bases between them. The DNA for the CDR3 is TGCGCCAGCAGCTTGGCAGGGGAGAGTAACTATGGCTACACCTTC. This codes for CASSLAGESNYGYTF.

V and J are TRBV6-2 or TRBV6-3 and TRBJ1-5, with 9 bases that match TRBD1. The germline CDR1 and CDR2 sequences are MNHEY and SVGEGT. The CDR3 has 17 residues. With V trimmed by 2 bases and J by 4 bases, 9 bases remained unmatched. DNA of the CDR3: TGTGCCAGCAGTTACGATAACAGGGGGCCCGATAATCAGCCCCAGCATTTT. This translates into CASSYDNRGPDNQPQHF.

The V gene is TRBV9, the J gene TRBJ2-6, with D perhaps TRBD1 (6 bases). V was clipped by 3 bases and J by 0 bases, with 10 bases between them. Germline assignment: CDR1 SGDLS and CDR2 YYNGEE. CDR3 length equals 16 residues. CDR3 residues: CASSALGGSGANVLTF. In DNA, the CDR3 is TGTGCCAGCAGCGCCTTAGGGGGCTCTGGGGCCAACGTCCTGACTTTC.

V is TRBV27 and J is TRBJ2-3; TRBD2 matches 9 bases. Germline trimming cut 3 bases from V and 4 bases from J; bases unmatched to any gene: 5. The length of the CDR3 is 15 residues. Per the germline V gene, CDR1 is MNHEY and CDR2 is SMNVEV (reference sequence). The CDR3 coding sequence is TGTGCCAGCAGTTTTAGCGGGAGTTGGGCAGATACGCAGTATTTT. This encodes CASSFSGSWADTQYF.

The J gene is TRBJ1-1, the V gene TRBV18; D may be TRBD1 (6 bases). The CDR3 has 13 residues. Germline assignment: CDR1 KGHSH and CDR2 LQKENI. Trimming pared 6 bases from V and 3 bases from J, leaving 11 bases between. The CDR3 protein is CASSRNRDTEAFF. For the CDR3, the DNA is TGTGCCAGCTCCCGCAACAGGGACACTGAAGCTTTCTTT. Full variable domain (remainder filled in from reference TRBV18 and TRBJ1-1): NAGVMQNPRHLVRRRGQEARLRCSPMKGHSHVYWYRQLPEEGLKFMVYLQKENIIDESGMPKERFSAEFPKEGPSILRIQQVVRGDSAAYFCASSRNRDTEAFFGQGTRLTVV.

The chain combines TRBV12-3 or TRBV12-4 with TRBJ2-3, with 7 bases identical to TRBD2. Trimming at V came to 2 bases and at J to 9 bases, leaving 5 bases not matched to a gene. CDR3 length: 13 residues. CDR3 sequence: CASSLSGGETQYF. The CDR3 nucleotides read TGTGCCAGCAGTTTATCGGGGGGTGAGACGCAGTATTTT.

The genes are TRBV2 and TRBJ2-3; 8 nucleotides align to TRBD2. V lost 10 bases and J lost 0; bases outside the gene matches: 9. The CDR3 length is 15 residues. The V gene's germline CDR1 is SNHLY and CDR2 FYNNEI. CDR3 DNA sequence: TGTGCCACCTCGCCGACTAGCGCTAGCACAGATACGCAGTATTTT. This encodes CATSPTSASTDTQYF.

The genes are TRBV3-1 (or the pseudogene TRBV3-2) and TRBJ1-2; 9 bases are a match to TRBD1. Germline V gene lookup returns CDR1 LGHDT and CDR2 YNNKEL (reference sequence). The CDR3 is made up of 18 amino acids. V lost 0 bases and J lost 4; bases outside the gene matches: 12. CDR3 sequence reads: CASSQDCGQGRVSYGYTF. CDR3 DNA sequence: TGTGCCAGCAGCCAAGATTGCGGACAGGGGCGGGTAAGCTATGGCTACACCTTC.

This clone was seen more than once but under ten times. V usage is TRBV3-1 (or the pseudogene TRBV3-2) and J usage is TRBJ2-5; D unclear. The V end lost 1 base, the J end lost 5 bases, and 11 bases lay between the germline ends. This CDR3 region has 14 residues. CDR1 is LGHDT and CDR2 is YNNKEL in the germline V gene (reference sequence). The CDR3, as DNA: TGTGCCAGCAGCCAAGGGGCTTTCAAGGAGACCCAGTACTTC. The encoded protein is CASSQGAFKETQYF.

V is TRBV7-9 and J is TRBJ2-3; D is possibly TRBD1 (6 bases). In germline, CDR1 is SEHNR, CDR2 FQNEAQ (reference sequence). Deletions cut 4 bases from V and 2 bases from J, with 25 bases between. This CDR3 has 19 residues. In nucleotides, the CDR3 is TGTGCCAGCAGCTCCATCCCGCCCCTTGGGACACACTCCACAGATACGCAGTATTTT. Protein: CASSSIPPLGTHSTDTQYF. Full variable domain (outside the CDR3, taken from reference TRBV7-9 and TRBJ2-3): DTGVSQNPRHKITKRGQNVTFRCDPISEHNRLYWYRQTLGQGPEFLTYFQNEAQLEKSRLLSDRFSAERPKGSFSTLEIQRTEQGDSAMYLCASSSIPPLGTHSTDTQYFGPGTRLTVL.

This chain joins TRBV3-1 (or the pseudogene TRBV3-2) and TRBJ1-1; no definite D call. Trimming took off 4 bases at V and 1 base at J, with 7 bases between the two ends. Germline V gene sequence: CDR1 LGHDT, CDR2 YNNKEL (reference sequence). This CDR3 spans 13 amino acids. CDR3 in amino acids: CASSLTRNTEAFF. The CDR3 DNA reads TGTGCCAGCAGCCTCACCAGGAACACTGAAGCTTTCTTT.

Notes on this clone: The junction departs from the called germline gene at one end, perhaps through a read error. The chain has TRBV2 and TRBJ2-5; TRBD2 agrees at 8 bases. The CDR3 length is 17 residues. Germline CDR1 and CDR2: SNHLY and FYNNEI. As DNA, the CDR3 is TGTGCCAGCAGCCCAGGGGTGGCTAGCGGGCACCAGGAGACCCAGTACTTC. It encodes CASSPGVASGHQETQYF.

In DNA form, the CDR3 reads TGCGCCAGCAATATGCTGCAGACAGCCTACAATGAGCAGTTCTTC. It encodes CASNMLQTAYNEQFF. The chain has TRBV5-1 and TRBJ2-1; TRBD1 might be the D (5 bases). The V gene's germline CDR1 is SGHRS and CDR2 YFSETQ. V was pared by 6 bases and J by 2 bases, with 15 bases between. CDR3 length: 15 residues.

The gene calls are TRBV5-1 and TRBJ2-4; maybe TRBD1 (7 bases). Germline assignment: CDR1 SGHRS and CDR2 YFSETQ. The CDR3 runs to 14 residues. The germline V and J ends were trimmed by 4 bases and 8 bases, with 16 bases remaining between them. In DNA, the CDR3 is TGCGCCAGCAGCCCCGACAGGGAGGTGGACATTCAGTACTTC. Amino acids: CASSPDREVDIQYF.

This clone was observed once. The chain couples TRBV2 to TRBJ2-2; a possible D gene is TRBD2 (6 bases). V was shortened by 6 bases and J by 3 bases, with 14 bases between the two germline ends. The CDR3 is made up of 15 amino acids. From germline, CDR1 is SNHLY and CDR2 FYNNEI. CDR3 bases: TGTGCCAGCAGGGCGGGGCAGGTCGACACCGGGGAGCTGTTTTTT. Encoded protein: CASRAGQVDTGELFF.

This clone was found once. The CDR3 coding sequence is TGTGCCAGCAACCCTGGCGGGGGCCTGGAGACCCAGTACTTC. Translated: CASNPGGGLETQYF. The rearrangement links TRBV7-9 to TRBJ2-5; possibly TRBD2 for D (7 bases). Germline V CDR1 and CDR2: SEHNR, FQNEAQ (reference sequence). Trimming removed 7 bases at V and 5 bases at J, with 17 bases between. The CDR3 consists of 14 residues.

The chain uses TRBV5-4 and TRBJ1-1, with 8 bases that match TRBD1. Germline V CDR1 and CDR2: SGHNT, YYREEE (reference sequence). The junction had 8 bases not matched to a gene; V was cut back by 3 bases and J by 10 bases. This CDR3 has 13 amino acids. The CDR3 protein is CASSYGQGLGAFF. The CDR3 nucleotides are TGTGCCAGCAGCTATGGACAGGGCCTTGGAGCTTTCTTT.

The chain couples TRBV6-1 to TRBJ1-4; D gene ambiguous. Germline V gene sequence: CDR1 MNHNS, CDR2 SASEGT. CDR3 length equals 16 residues. Trimming stripped 2 bases from V and 4 bases from J, with 14 bases between. The CDR3 reads CASSEIYGLGNEKLFF. For the CDR3, the DNA is TGTGCCAGCAGTGAAATTTACGGTCTTGGTAATGAAAAACTGTTTTTT.

This chain links TRBV5-6 with TRBJ1-1; D may be TRBD1 (5 bases). V was clipped by 4 bases and J by 0 bases, with 16 bases between them. Germline V CDR1 and CDR2: SGHDT, YYEEEE. CDR3 size: 16 residues. CDR3 sequence reads: CASSGKRQHMNTEAFF. CDR3 DNA sequence: TGTGCCAGCAGCGGGAAGAGACAGCACATGAACACTGAAGCTTTCTTT.

The CDR3 protein is CASSGGLAGSLAYNEQFF. CDR3 in DNA: TGTGCCAGCAGTGGGGGACTAGCGGGAAGTCTCGCCTACAATGAGCAGTTCTTC. The V call is TRBV6-1, the J call TRBJ2-1, with 13 nucleotides matching TRBD2. Germline trimming cut 4 bases from V and 2 bases from J; bases unmatched to any gene: 8. Germline V lookup: CDR1 MNHNS, CDR2 SASEGT. The CDR3 is 18 residues long.

The V and J genes are TRBV19 and TRBJ2-3; weak D call: TRBD2 (5 bases). The CDR3 loop spans 17 amino acids. V lost 0 bases and J lost 0, with 13 bases in between. Germline V gene data show CDR1 as LNHDA and CDR2 as SQIVND (reference sequence). The CDR3 coding sequence is TGTGCCAGTAGTATAGATACCGGGGTCACTAGCACAGATACGCAGTATTTT. Protein sequence: CASSIDTGVTSTDTQYF.

In this sample, this clone turned up once. V and J are TRBV19 and TRBJ1-6; 11 nucleotides align to TRBD1. Trimming at V came to 6 bases and at J to 1 base, leaving 8 bases not matched to a gene. The CDR3 is made up of 18 amino acids. The germline CDR1 and CDR2 sequences are LNHDA and SQIVND (reference sequence). This chain's CDR3 is CASRTTRDRGSYNSPLHF. DNA for the CDR3: TGTGCCAGTAGGACGACTCGGGACAGGGGGTCCTATAATTCACCCCTCCACTTT.

The V and J genes are TRBV29-1 and TRBJ2-7, with D unclear. V lost 5 bases and J 4 bases, leaving 12 bases between the germline ends. The V gene's germline CDR1 is SQVTM and CDR2 ANQGSEA. The CDR3 runs to 12 residues. The CDR3 spells CSVLSRNYEQYF. The CDR3 bases are TGCAGCGTTTTGTCCAGGAATTACGAGCAGTACTTC.

This chain joins TRBV20-1 and TRBJ2-1; 10 nucleotides match TRBD2. Germline CDR1 reads DFQATT; CDR2 reads SNEGSKA (reference sequence). The trim removed 3 bases at V and 7 bases at J, leaving 18 bases unmatched. The CDR3 has 18 residues. CDR3 sequence (DNA): TGCAGTGCTAGTAACGTTTTTTCGGAGGCTAGCGGGGGTAATGAGCAGTTCTTC. Translating it yields CSASNVFSEASGGNEQFF.

This clone was recorded only once. The rearrangement joins TRBV28 to TRBJ1-1; D not certain. Germline CDR1 is MDHEN and CDR2 is SYDVKM. V gave up 2 bases and J gave up 0 bases, with 4 bases separating them. CDR3 length: 13 residues. Here the CDR3 reads CASSLVLNTEAFF. The CDR3 bases are TGTGCCAGCAGTTTAGTATTGAACACTGAAGCTTTCTTT.

The gene calls are TRBV2 and TRBJ2-1, with 9 nucleotides matching TRBD2. J gave up 4 bases and V 3 bases, and 4 bases lay outside the gene matches. The CDR3 sequence is 15 residues long. The germline CDR1 and CDR2 sequences are SNHLY and FYNNEI. Here the CDR3 DNA reads TGTGCCAGCAGTGACCCGGGACTAGCTTACAATGAGCAGTTCTTC. Translating gives CASSDPGLAYNEQFF.